These 30 T cell receptor beta chains were all obtained from the same sample, sequenced in a study of early T cells in non-severe SARS-CoV-2 infection. TCRdb fed the 5' RACE reads into MiXCR, producing one record per CDR3 protein. This sample carries tens of thousands of distinct CDR3 sequences, 10% of them seen once, and the ten largest clones take over 7%. The material was whole blood, obtained at baseline. These receptors were collected from an adult who was a healthcare worker with PCR-confirmed SARS-CoV-2 infection or an uninfected control (not recorded which).

V and J are TRBV7-2 and TRBJ1-5; D is perhaps TRBD1 (5 bases). V lost 5 bases and J lost 3, with 14 bases in between. The CDR3 sequence is 15 residues long. In germline, CDR1 is SGHTA, CDR2 FQGNSA. CDR3 coding DNA: TGTGCCAGCAGCCTTACCGGGACGGTCAATCAGCCCCAGCATTTT. Its translation: CASSLTGTVNQPQHF.

There are a few counts of this clonotype. This chain connects TRBV6-5 to TRBJ2-6; D not resolved. The CDR3 length is 18 residues. V was shortened by 4 bases and J by 0 bases, with 16 bases between the two germline ends. The germline V gene has CDR1 MNHEY and CDR2 SVGAGI. The CDR3 coding sequence is TGTGCCAGCAGTTTCCTGCCTTCATCTTCCTCTGGGGCCAACGTCCTGACTTTC. Translation gives CASSFLPSSSSGANVLTF.

The V call is TRBV10-3, the J call TRBJ1-2, with unresolved D. V lost 6 bases to trimming and J lost 8 bases, with 10 bases between them. This CDR3 region has 11 residues. Germline V gene data show CDR1 as ENHRY and CDR2 as SYGVKD. CDR3 DNA: TGTGCCATCAGCGGTTCATACGGCTACACCTTC. Amino acid sequence: CAISGSYGYTF.

This clonotype was counted at least ten times. The chain has TRBV14 and TRBJ1-1; D not resolved. The CDR3 sequence is 14 residues long. V gave up 9 bases and J gave up 1 base, with 15 bases separating them. Germline V CDR1 and CDR2: SGHDN, FVKESK. The CDR3 sequence is CASSQPGRNTEAFF. For the CDR3, the DNA is TGTGCCAGTTCACAACCGGGCCGGAACACTGAAGCTTTCTTT.

This chain links TRBV20-1 with TRBJ1-5; D ambiguous. The V end was cut by 5 bases, the J end by 5 bases, with 13 bases between. The germline CDR1 and CDR2 sequences are DFQATT and SNEGSKA (reference sequence). The CDR3 length is 13 residues. The CDR3 DNA follows: TGCAGTGCTTCCTGGGGAGCCCATCAGCCCCAGCATTTT. Translated, it gives CSASWGAHQPQHF.

The chain recombines TRBV20-1 with TRBJ1-2; 10 bases align to TRBD1. Germline loops: CDR1 DFQATT, CDR2 SNEGSKA (reference sequence). The CDR3 covers 14 residues. This CDR3 is CRGTGAPLNYGYTF. The DNA for the CDR3 is TGCAGGGGGACAGGGGCGCCCTTGAACTATGGCTACACCTTC.

This clonotype has a count of ten or more. This rearrangement joins TRBV20-1 to TRBJ1-1; D is unclear. Germline V CDR1 and CDR2: DFQATT, SNEGSKA (reference sequence). CDR3 length equals 12 residues. CDR3 amino acids: CRCRRGSTEAFF. Here the CDR3 DNA reads TGCAGATGCAGGAGAGGGAGCACTGAAGCTTTCTTT.

This clonotype has ten or more counts. The chain joins TRBV7-2 to TRBJ1-4; D is ambiguous. Trimming cost V 5 bases and J 8 bases, with 12 bases left between them. The germline V gene has CDR1 SGHTA and CDR2 FQGNSA. The CDR3 runs 13 residues. The CDR3: CASSATNGEKLFF. CDR3 in DNA: TGTGCCAGCAGCGCCACGAACGGGGAAAAACTGTTTTTT.

This clonotype has more than one count but fewer than ten. The chain combines TRBV11-3 with TRBJ2-3; D perhaps matches TRBD1 (6 bases). The germline CDR1 and CDR2 sequences are SGHNT and YENEEA. Trimming took off 5 bases at V and 0 bases at J, with 12 bases between the two ends. The CDR3 is 15 amino acids. Here the CDR3 DNA reads TGTGCCAGCAGCCTGGGGACAACAAGCACAGATACGCAGTATTTT. As protein: CASSLGTTSTDTQYF. The complete variable domain, with remaining parts taken from reference TRBV11-3 and TRBJ2-3, reads EAGVVQSPRYKIIEKKQPVAFWCNPISGHNTLYWYLQNLGQGPELLIRYENEEAVDDSQLPKDRFSAERLKGVDSTLKIQPAELGDSAVYLCASSLGTTSTDTQYFGPGTRLTVL.

The V call is TRBV20-1, the J call TRBJ1-3; D not resolved. The CDR3 is made up of 11 amino acids. The germline V gene has CDR1 DFQATT and CDR2 SNEGSKA (reference sequence). V lost 3 bases and J 2 bases, leaving 2 bases between the germline ends. This chain's CDR3 is CSARTGNTIYF. The CDR3 region has the DNA TGCAGTGCTAGGACTGGAAACACCATATATTTT.

The rearrangement joins TRBV14 to TRBJ2-2; D remains unclear. Germline V gene lookup returns CDR1 SGHDN and CDR2 FVKESK. Trimming took off 0 bases at V and 7 bases at J, with 9 bases between the two ends. This CDR3 region has 14 residues. CDR3 bases: TGTGCCAGCAGCCAAGATCTTCGTAGCGGGGAGCTGTTTTTT. Translated, it gives CASSQDLRSGELFF.

The genes are TRBV7-8 and TRBJ1-4; D call uncertain. CDR3 length: 11 amino acids. V shed 2 bases and J shed 10 bases, with 5 bases lying between them. From germline, CDR1 is SGHVS and CDR2 FQNEAQ. The CDR3 DNA sequence: TGTGCCAGCAGCTTATCGGGAAAACTGTTTTTT. Its protein is CASSLSGKLFF.

This clonotype occurred many times. The chain combines TRBV19 with TRBJ1-5; TRBD1 aligns across 7 bases. V shed 6 bases, J shed 4 bases, and the junction held 3 bases outside the gene matches. There are 13 residues in the CDR3. Germline V CDR1 and CDR2: LNHDA, SQIVND (reference sequence). CDR3 protein: CASSDRENQPQHF. CDR3 sequence (DNA): TGTGCCAGTAGCGACAGGGAGAATCAGCCCCAGCATTTT.

The CDR3 DNA sequence: TGTGCCAGCAGCCCAGATAGGTATGAGCAGTTCTTC. Protein sequence: CASSPDRYEQFF. The rearrangement joins TRBV12-3 or TRBV12-4 to TRBJ2-1; D gene unclear. Trimming stripped 6 bases from V and 8 bases from J, with 11 bases between. CDR3 length equals 12 residues.

This clonotype was detected many times. V and J are TRBV6-2 or TRBV6-3 and TRBJ1-5, with D perhaps matching TRBD1 (5 bases). The CDR3 has 15 amino acids. The germline CDR1 and CDR2 sequences are MNHEY and SVGEGT. With 7 bases removed from V and 1 base from J, the gap between germline ends came to 14 bases. The CDR3 coding sequence is TGTGCCAGCACCCCCCGAGGGGCAAGCAATCAGCCCCAGCATTTT. Translation gives CASTPRGASNQPQHF.

This clonotype has ten or more counts. The chain uses TRBV6-4 and TRBJ2-5; TRBD1 matches at 8 bases. V shed 6 bases, J shed 3 bases, and the junction held 3 bases outside the gene matches. Germline lookup yields CDR1 MRHNA and CDR2 SNTAGT. This CDR3 is built from 13 residues. The CDR3, as DNA: TGTGCCAGCAGAGGGACAGGCGAAGAGACCCAGTACTTC. Its translation is CASRGTGEETQYF.

This clonotype has ten or more counts. The chain joins TRBV6-1 to TRBJ2-3, with D tentatively TRBD1 (5 bases). V lost 4 bases and J 5 bases, leaving 10 bases between the germline ends. There are 13 residues in the CDR3. Per the germline V gene, CDR1 is MNHNS and CDR2 is SASEGT. CDR3 in amino acids: CASSVDREDTQYF. CDR3 bases: TGTGCCAGCAGTGTTGACAGAGAAGATACGCAGTATTTT.

The rearrangement links TRBV11-2 to TRBJ1-5; D not certain. Trimming took 1 base from V and 4 from J, leaving 5 bases between them. Germline V gene sequence: CDR1 SGHAT, CDR2 FQNNGV. The CDR3 contains 13 residues. The CDR3 is CASSLGQNQPQHF. The CDR3, as DNA: TGTGCCAGCAGCTTAGGGCAGAATCAGCCCCAGCATTTT.

This chain links TRBV10-3 with TRBJ2-2; D ambiguous. Germline assignment: CDR1 ENHRY and CDR2 SYGVKD. The V gene lost 2 bases and the J gene lost 3 bases, with 7 bases spanning the gap. The CDR3 runs 14 residues. The CDR3 region has the DNA TGTGCCATCAGTGAGCGTTCGGACACCGGGGAGCTGTTTTTT. Translation gives CAISERSDTGELFF.

The table lists this clonotype with many counts. The chain combines TRBV28 with TRBJ2-4; perhaps TRBD2 as D (5 bases). The CDR3 runs to 12 residues. V was trimmed by 1 base and J by 9 bases, leaving 7 bases between them. Germline V gives CDR1 MDHEN, CDR2 SYDVKM. DNA for the CDR3: TGTGCCAGCAGTTTATCGGCGGGCATTCAGTACTTC. This gives the protein CASSLSAGIQYF.

In this sample, this clonotype turned up a few times. This chain joins TRBV6-5 and TRBJ1-6; no clear D gene. The CDR3 totals 15 residues. Germline V gene sequence: CDR1 MNHEY, CDR2 SVGAGI. V lost 4 bases and J 7 bases, leaving 14 bases between the germline ends. In DNA, the CDR3 is TGTGCCAGCAGTTCCCTCGAAAAAGGGAATTCACCCCTCCACTTT. It translates to CASSSLEKGNSPLHF.

The rearrangement uses TRBV19 and TRBJ2-3, with D unclear. The germline V gene has CDR1 LNHDA and CDR2 SQIVND (reference sequence). The CDR3 extends over 13 amino acids. V was shortened by 1 base and J by 6 bases, with 8 bases between the two germline ends. The CDR3 is CASSIGRADTQYF. DNA for the CDR3: TGTGCCAGTAGTATAGGACGAGCGGATACGCAGTATTTT.

At least ten counts were recorded for this clonotype. The CDR3 nucleotides are TGCAGTGCTAGAGTTGGTCAGTTTGACCAGCCCCAGCATTTT. It codes for CSARVGQFDQPQHF. This sequence joins TRBV20-1 and TRBJ1-5; the D is unclear. Looked up from germline, CDR1 is DFQATT and CDR2 is SNEGSKA (reference sequence). V lost 1 base to trimming and J lost 7 bases, with 14 bases between them. The CDR3 has 14 amino acids.

Ten or more counts support this clonotype. V and J are TRBV20-1 and TRBJ2-5; D not certain. V shed 3 bases and J shed 4 bases, with 15 bases lying between them. CDR3 length: 14 residues. Germline V gives CDR1 DFQATT, CDR2 SNEGSKA (reference sequence). CDR3 sequence: CSASSPNRAETQYF. Here the CDR3 DNA reads TGCAGTGCTAGTTCCCCCAACAGAGCAGAGACCCAGTACTTC.

This clonotype has a handful of counts. CDR3 DNA: TGCGCCAGCAGAAGCCCCTCCTACGAGCAGTACTTC. Translated: CASRSPSYEQYF. The chain combines TRBV10-2 with TRBJ2-7; D ambiguous. CDR1 and CDR2 (germline): WSHSY, SAAADI. The CDR3 length is 12 residues. V lost 6 bases to trimming and J lost 0 bases, with 6 bases between them.

This clonotype was detected many times. The chain has TRBV28 and TRBJ2-7; possible D gene TRBD2, 5 bases. Deletions cut 0 bases from V and 3 bases from J, with 9 bases between. This CDR3 has 14 residues. The germline V gene has CDR1 MDHEN and CDR2 SYDVKM. The CDR3 region is CASSLWAEGYEQYF. The CDR3 region has the DNA TGTGCCAGCAGTTTATGGGCCGAGGGCTACGAGCAGTACTTC. Full variable domain (remainder filled in from reference TRBV28 and TRBJ2-7): DVKVTQSSRYLVKRTGEKVFLECVQDMDHENMFWYRQDPGLGLRLIYFSYDVKMKEKGDIPEGYSVSREKKERFSLILESASTNQTSMYLCASSLWAEGYEQYFGPGTRLTVT.

This clonotype has more than one count but fewer than ten. The chain combines TRBV5-1 with TRBJ2-2; 9 bases map to TRBD1. Germline trimming cut 3 bases from V and 7 bases from J; bases unmatched to any gene: 4. The CDR3 length is 14 residues. Germline CDR1 reads SGHRS; CDR2 reads YFSETQ. CDR3 sequence: CASSWGQGNGELFF. The CDR3 coding sequence is TGCGCCAGCAGCTGGGGACAGGGTAACGGGGAGCTGTTTTTT.

This clonotype was picked up a small number of times. CDR3 loop: CASRTGTDYTEAFF. DNA for the CDR3: TGTGCCAGCCGAACGGGGACAGATTACACTGAAGCTTTCTTT. This rearrangement joins TRBV6-5 to TRBJ1-1; TRBD1 matches 7 bases. CDR1 is MNHEY and CDR2 is SVGAGI in the germline V gene. The length of the CDR3 is 14 residues. The trim removed 8 bases at V and 3 bases at J, leaving 9 bases unmatched.

The sample holds a few counts of this clonotype. The CDR3 coding sequence is TGCAGTGCTAGTGGGACTAGCGGGAGTTCCTACAATGAGCAGTTCTTC. Protein: CSASGTSGSSYNEQFF. This sequence joins TRBV20-1 and TRBJ2-1; 14 bases match TRBD2. Germline values: CDR1 DFQATT, CDR2 SNEGSKA (reference sequence). CDR3 size: 16 residues. The V segment lost 3 bases and the J segment 1 base; nucleotides outside the gene matches: 2.

The chain links TRBV30 to TRBJ1-6; the match to TRBD1 covers 7 bases. The V gene's germline CDR1 is GTSNPN and CDR2 SVGIG (reference sequence). The CDR3 has 17 residues. V shed 0 bases and J 6 bases; nucleotides not matched to a gene: 11. In DNA form, the CDR3 reads TGTGCCTGGAGTGTACCTGACAGGGCAATCTCTAATTCACCCCTCCACTTT. It codes for CAWSVPDRAISNSPLHF.